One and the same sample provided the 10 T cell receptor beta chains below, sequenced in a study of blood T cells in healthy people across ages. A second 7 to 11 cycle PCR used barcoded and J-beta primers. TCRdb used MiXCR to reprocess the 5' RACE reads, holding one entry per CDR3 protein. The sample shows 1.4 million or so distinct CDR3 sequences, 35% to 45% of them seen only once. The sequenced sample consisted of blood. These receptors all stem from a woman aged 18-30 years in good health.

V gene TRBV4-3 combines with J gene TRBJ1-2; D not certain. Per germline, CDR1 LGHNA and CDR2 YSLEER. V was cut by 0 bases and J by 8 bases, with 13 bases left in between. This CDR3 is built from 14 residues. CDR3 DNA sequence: TGCGCCAGCAGCCAAGACATAGACCAAGGAGGCTACACCTTC. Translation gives CASSQDIDQGGYTF.

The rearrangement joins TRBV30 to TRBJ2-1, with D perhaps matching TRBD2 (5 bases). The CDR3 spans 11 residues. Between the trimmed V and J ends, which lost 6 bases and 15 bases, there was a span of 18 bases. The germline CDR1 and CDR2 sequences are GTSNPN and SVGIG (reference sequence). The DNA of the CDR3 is TGTGCCTGCACAGTAGGGCTACTAGGGTTCTTC. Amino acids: CACTVGLLGFF.

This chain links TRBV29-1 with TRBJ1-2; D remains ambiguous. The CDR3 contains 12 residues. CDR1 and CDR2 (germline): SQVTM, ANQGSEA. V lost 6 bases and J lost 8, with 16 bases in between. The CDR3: CSVMGVTGGYTF. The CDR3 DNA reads TGCAGCGTAATGGGTGTGACGGGCGGCTACACCTTC.

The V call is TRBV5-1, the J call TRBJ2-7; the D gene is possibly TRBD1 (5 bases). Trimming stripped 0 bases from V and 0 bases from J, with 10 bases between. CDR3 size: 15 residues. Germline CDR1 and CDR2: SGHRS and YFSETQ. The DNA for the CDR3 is TGCGCCAGCAGCTTGGACAGGATGTCCTCCTACGAGCAGTACTTC. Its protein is CASSLDRMSSYEQYF.

The DNA of the CDR3 is TGCAGCGTTAAGGCAGCTAACTATGGCTACACCTTC. Translated: CSVKAANYGYTF. The rearrangement joins TRBV29-1 to TRBJ1-2, with D unclear. This CDR3 has 12 residues. Germline V lookup: CDR1 SQVTM, CDR2 ANQGSEA. Trimming took 5 bases from V and 0 from J, leaving 7 bases between them.

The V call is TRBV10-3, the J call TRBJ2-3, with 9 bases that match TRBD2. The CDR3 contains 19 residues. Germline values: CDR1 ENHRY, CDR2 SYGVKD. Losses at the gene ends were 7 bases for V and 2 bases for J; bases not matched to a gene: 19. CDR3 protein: CAINLRRLGLALPTDTQYF. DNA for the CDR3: TGTGCCATCAATTTGCGTCGCCTAGGACTAGCGCTCCCCACAGATACGCAGTATTTT.

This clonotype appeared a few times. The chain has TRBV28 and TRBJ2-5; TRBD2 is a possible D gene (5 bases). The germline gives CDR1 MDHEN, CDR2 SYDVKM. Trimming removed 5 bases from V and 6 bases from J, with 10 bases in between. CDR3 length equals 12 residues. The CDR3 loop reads CASSEPGKTQYF. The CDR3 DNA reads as TGTGCCAGCAGTGAACCGGGGAAGACCCAGTACTTC. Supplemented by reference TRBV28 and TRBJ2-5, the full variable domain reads DVKVTQSSRYLVKRTGEKVFLECVQDMDHENMFWYRQDPGLGLRLIYFSYDVKMKEKGDIPEGYSVSREKKERFSLILESASTNQTSMYLCASSEPGKTQYFGPGTRLLVL.

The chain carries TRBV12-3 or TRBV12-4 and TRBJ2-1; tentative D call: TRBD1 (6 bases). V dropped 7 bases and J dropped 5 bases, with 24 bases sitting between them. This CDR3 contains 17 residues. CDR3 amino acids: CASTGRWGQDNNNEQFF. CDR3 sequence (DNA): TGTGCCAGCACAGGCCGCTGGGGGCAGGACAACAACAATGAGCAGTTCTTC.

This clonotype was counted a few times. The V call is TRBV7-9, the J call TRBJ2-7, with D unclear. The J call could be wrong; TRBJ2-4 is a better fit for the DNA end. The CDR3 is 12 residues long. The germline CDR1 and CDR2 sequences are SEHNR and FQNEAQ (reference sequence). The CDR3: CASSSTGDIQYF. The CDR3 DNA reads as TGTGCCAGCAGCTCGACTGGGGACATTCAGTACTTC.

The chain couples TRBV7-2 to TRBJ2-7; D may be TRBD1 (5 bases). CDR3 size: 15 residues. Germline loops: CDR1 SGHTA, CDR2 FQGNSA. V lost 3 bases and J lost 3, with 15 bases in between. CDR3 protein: CASSLGTRENYEQYF. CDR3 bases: TGTGCCAGCAGCTTGGGCACCAGGGAAAACTACGAGCAGTACTTC.